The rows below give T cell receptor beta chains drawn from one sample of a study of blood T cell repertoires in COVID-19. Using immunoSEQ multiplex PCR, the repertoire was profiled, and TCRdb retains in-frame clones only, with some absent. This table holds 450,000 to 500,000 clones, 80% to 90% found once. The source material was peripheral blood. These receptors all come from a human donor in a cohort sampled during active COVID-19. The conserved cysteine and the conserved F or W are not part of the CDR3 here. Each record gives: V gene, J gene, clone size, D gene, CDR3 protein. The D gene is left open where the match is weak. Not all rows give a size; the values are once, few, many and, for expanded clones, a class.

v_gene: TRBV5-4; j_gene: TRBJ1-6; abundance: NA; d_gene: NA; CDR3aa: ASSTWGRLNSPLH
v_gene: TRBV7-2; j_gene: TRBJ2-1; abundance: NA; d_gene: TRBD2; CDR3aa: ASSRAGTSQGNEQF
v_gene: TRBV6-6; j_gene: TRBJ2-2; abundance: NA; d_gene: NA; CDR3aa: ASRGIGGGELF
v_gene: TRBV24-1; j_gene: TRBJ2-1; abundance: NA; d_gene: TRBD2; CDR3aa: ATSDAGTTANEQF
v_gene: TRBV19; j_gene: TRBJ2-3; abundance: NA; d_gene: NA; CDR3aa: ASTFRRGGTDTQY
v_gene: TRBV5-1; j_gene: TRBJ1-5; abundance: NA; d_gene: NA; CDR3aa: ASSLYAGEGQPQH
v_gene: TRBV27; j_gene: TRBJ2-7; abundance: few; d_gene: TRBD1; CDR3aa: ASSSRLTNRGRGYEQY
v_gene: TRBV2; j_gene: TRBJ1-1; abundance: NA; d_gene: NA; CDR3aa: ASSVVTLNTEAF
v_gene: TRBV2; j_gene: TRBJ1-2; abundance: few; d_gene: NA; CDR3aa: ASSDVDADWSYGYT
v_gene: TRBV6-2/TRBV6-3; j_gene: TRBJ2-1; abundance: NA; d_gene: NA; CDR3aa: ASSYRLANSYNEQF
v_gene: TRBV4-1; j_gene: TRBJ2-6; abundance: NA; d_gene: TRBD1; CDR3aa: ASSQGRDRVGANVLT
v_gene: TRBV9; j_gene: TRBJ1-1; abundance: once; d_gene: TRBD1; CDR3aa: ASSPRQGNGRNTEAF
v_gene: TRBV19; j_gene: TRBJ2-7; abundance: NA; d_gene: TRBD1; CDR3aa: ASSQGQAISYEQY
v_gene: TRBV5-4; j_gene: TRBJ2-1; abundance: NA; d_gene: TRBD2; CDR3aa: ASSFLAGDTEQF
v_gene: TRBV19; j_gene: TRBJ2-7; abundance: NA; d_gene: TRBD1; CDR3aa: ASSAPGQGSSYEQY
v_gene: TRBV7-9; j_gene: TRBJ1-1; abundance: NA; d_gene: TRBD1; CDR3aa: ASSQGGTEAF
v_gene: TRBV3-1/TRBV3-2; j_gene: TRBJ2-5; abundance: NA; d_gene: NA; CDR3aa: ASSQSLPDGRETQY
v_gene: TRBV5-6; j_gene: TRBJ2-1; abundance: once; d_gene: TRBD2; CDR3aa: ASSLTSVYNEQF
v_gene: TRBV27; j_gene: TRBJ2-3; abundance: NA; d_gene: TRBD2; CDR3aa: ASSLIPSGSVTDTQY
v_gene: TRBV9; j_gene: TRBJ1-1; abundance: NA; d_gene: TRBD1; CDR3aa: ASSAGRQGMEAF